This T cell receptor beta chain was found in a study of cytomegalovirus exposure and HLA in healthy donors. Healthy bone marrow donors made up the donor group. The junction had 5 bases not matched to a gene; V was cut back by 0 bases and J by 2 bases. The germline CDR1 and CDR2 sequences are LGHNA and YSLEER. The CDR3 contains 18 residues. Amplification used 60 Vbeta primers and 13 Jbeta primers. As handled by the study authors: A later analysis tallied about 80 million unique TCR beta chains, 9.5 million to 14 million of them shared. Some clones are missing from TCRdb's copy, which holds only in-frame ones; the method was immunoSEQ multiplex PCR. V and J calls and clone size are as listed in that table; D and trimming were resolved from the DNA. This table holds 150,000 to 200,000 clones, 77% found once.

The sequence was obtained from a young man in good health and CMV-seronegative. Sequencing used PBMCs. This rearrangement joins TRBV4-3 to TRBJ2-2; 11 bases agree with TRBD1. The CDR3 here is CASSQDVGQGGNTGELFF. CDR3 DNA sequence: TGCGCCAGCAGCCAAGATGTGGGACAGGGGGGTAACACCGGGGAGCTGTTTTTT.